This passage covers 13 T cell receptor beta chains from one sample sequenced in a study of Ad26.COV2.S vaccination and SARS-CoV-2 variants. Treatment described: around 19 received Ad26.COV2.S at low or high dose, single or two shots; roughly 5 received placebo; per-sample allocation not given. Sampling occurred on day 63 after the first vaccine or placebo injection. Here immunoSEQ multiplex PCR was the method, and the copy in TCRdb shows in-frame clones only, minus some. The profile covers 510,000 or so clones, with roughly 85% appearing a single time and roughly 13% taken by the ten largest. Sequenced here: peripheral blood, sampled in a trial of Ad26.COV2.S vaccine versus placebo. These receptors were collected from a person aged 18-60 years who received the Ad26.COV2.S COVID-19 vaccine or a placebo.

The rearrangement joins TRBV30 to TRBJ1-5, with a tentative D call TRBD1 (5 bases). The CDR3 sequence is 14 residues long. CDR1 and CDR2 from the germline V gene are GTSNPN and SVGIG (reference sequence). V lost 5 bases and J lost 5, with 16 bases in between. The CDR3 DNA reads as TGTGCCTGGGGGGGAGGACACACTGATCAGCCCCAGCATTTT. It codes for CAWGGGHTDQPQHF.

J is TRBJ1-1 and V is TRBV16; D may be TRBD1 (5 bases). V lost 0 bases and J 9 bases, leaving 11 bases between the germline ends. The germline CDR1 and CDR2 sequences are KGHSY and FQNENV. The CDR3 covers 13 residues. The CDR3 nucleotides are TGTGCCAGCAGCCAATCGCAGAGGGGCCAAGCTTTCTTT. Its protein product is CASSQSQRGQAFF. The full variable domain, with the rest looked up from reference TRBV16 and TRBJ1-1, is GEEVAQTPKHLVRGEGQKAKLYCAPIKGHSYVFWYQQVLKNEFKFLISFQNENVFDETGMPKERFSAKCLPNSPCSLEIQATKLEDSAVYFCASSQSQRGQAFFGQGTRLTVV.

As concerns this clone: The same CDR3 can be traced to other DNA sequences in this sample. The rearrangement links TRBV30 to TRBJ2-3; D uncertain. The germline CDR1 and CDR2 sequences are GTSNPN and SVGIG (reference sequence). V lost 4 bases, J lost 1 base, and 6 bases lay in between. This CDR3 comprises 12 residues. CDR3: CAWTRGTDTQYF. The CDR3 region has the DNA TGTGCCTGGACCCGGGGCACAGATACGCAGTATTTT.

V and J are TRBV9 and TRBJ1-6, with 10 bases matching TRBD1. The CDR3 contains 15 residues. The trim removed 4 bases at V and 10 bases at J, leaving 8 bases unmatched. Per the germline V gene, CDR1 is SGDLS and CDR2 is YYNGEE. In DNA, the CDR3 is TGTGCCAGCAGCCCCTGGACAGGGGGGGAGTCACCCCTCCACTTT. Residues: CASSPWTGGESPLHF.

The chain joins TRBV15 to TRBJ2-7; 8 bases are shared with TRBD1. Germline CDR1 reads LNHNV; CDR2 reads YYDKDF (reference sequence). The CDR3 has 15 residues. After removal of 1 base from V and 3 bases from J, the junction contained 5 bases not matched to a gene. The CDR3 DNA follows: TGTGCCACCAGCAGAGTCTCAGACAGGGGCTACGAGCAGTACTTC. Translated: CATSRVSDRGYEQYF.

This chain connects TRBV6-6 to TRBJ2-7, with a tentative D call TRBD2 (6 bases). Germline V gives CDR1 MNHNY, CDR2 SVGAGI (reference sequence). This CDR3 has 16 amino acids. Trimming pared 6 bases from V and 2 bases from J, leaving 20 bases between. This CDR3 is CASRHTPPGDPYEQYF. The CDR3 DNA follows: TGTGCCAGCAGGCATACACCCCCGGGGGACCCCTACGAGCAGTACTTC.

This rearrangement joins TRBV6-5 to TRBJ1-1, with 7 positions matching TRBD1. The CDR3 runs to 16 residues. Germline CDR1 reads MNHEY; CDR2 reads SVGAGI. Losses at the gene ends were 0 bases for V and 7 bases for J; bases not matched to a gene: 11. The chain's CDR3 is CASSYSIVGGDSEAFF. The DNA of the CDR3 is TGTGCCAGCAGTTACTCGATCGTAGGGGGCGATAGTGAAGCTTTCTTT.

The V and J genes are TRBV2 and TRBJ2-7; D is tentatively TRBD1 or TRBD2 (5 bases each). V lost 6 bases and J lost 4, with 19 bases in between. From germline, CDR1 is SNHLY and CDR2 FYNNEI. CDR3 length: 15 amino acids. CDR3 sequence: CASRSPGPDPYEQYF. As DNA, the CDR3 is TGTGCCAGCAGGTCTCCGGGACCCGACCCTTACGAGCAGTACTTC.

For this clone: Other DNA sequences in this sample translate to the same CDR3. This chain links TRBV5-4 with TRBJ2-7; no reliable D call. From germline, CDR1 is SGHNT and CDR2 YYREEE (reference sequence). Trimming stripped 0 bases from V and 3 bases from J, with 7 bases between. This CDR3 contains 13 residues. CDR3 nucleotide sequence: TGTGCCAGCAGCTTGGGGGGTGGCTACGAGCAGTACTTC. Its translation: CASSLGGGYEQYF.

The CDR3 sequence: CASSRTPGRLGEQYF. CDR3 sequence (DNA): TGTGCCAGCAGCCGAACCCCCGGGAGGCTGGGCGAGCAGTACTTC. V usage is TRBV3-1 (or the pseudogene TRBV3-2) and J usage is TRBJ2-7, with 7 bases that match TRBD2. The CDR3 sequence is 15 residues long. Trimming took 4 bases from V and 6 from J; bases not matched to a gene: 12. CDR1 is LGHDT and CDR2 is YNNKEL in the germline V gene (reference sequence).

The chain carries TRBV2 and TRBJ1-4; D gene ambiguous. V lost 2 bases to trimming and J lost 8 bases, with 12 bases between them. CDR3 size: 14 residues. Per the germline V gene, CDR1 is SNHLY and CDR2 is FYNNEI. The DNA of the CDR3 is TGTGCCAGCAGTGAACAGACGAGGAACGAAAAACTGTTTTTT. Amino acid sequence: CASSEQTRNEKLFF.

V usage is TRBV30 and J usage is TRBJ1-5; the D gene is possibly TRBD1 (5 bases). Germline loops: CDR1 GTSNPN, CDR2 SVGIG (reference sequence). The length of the CDR3 is 15 residues. Trimming took off 3 bases at V and 2 bases at J, with 14 bases between the two ends. CDR3 bases: TGTGCCTGGAGCCGGGGGGGGACGGGCAATCAGCCCCAGCATTTT. It yields the protein CAWSRGGTGNQPQHF.

The chain is built from TRBV20-1 and TRBJ1-2; TRBD1 might be the D (5 bases). Deletions cut 6 bases from V and 4 bases from J, with 9 bases between. CDR3 length: 11 amino acids. CDR1 is DFQATT and CDR2 is SNEGSKA in the germline V gene (reference sequence). CDR3 in amino acids: CSARAGYGYTF. CDR3 bases: TGCAGTGCCAGGGCGGGCTATGGCTACACCTTC.